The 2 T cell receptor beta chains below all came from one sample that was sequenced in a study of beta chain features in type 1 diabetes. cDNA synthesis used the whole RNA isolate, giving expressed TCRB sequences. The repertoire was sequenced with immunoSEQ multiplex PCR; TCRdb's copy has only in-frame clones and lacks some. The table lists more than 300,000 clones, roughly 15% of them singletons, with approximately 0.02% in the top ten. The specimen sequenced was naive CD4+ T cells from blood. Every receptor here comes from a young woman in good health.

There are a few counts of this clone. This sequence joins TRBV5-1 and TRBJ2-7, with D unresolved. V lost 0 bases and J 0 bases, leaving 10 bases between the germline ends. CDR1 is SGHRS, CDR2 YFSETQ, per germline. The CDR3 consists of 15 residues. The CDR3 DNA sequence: TGCGCCAGCAGCTTGGACTGGAGTACCTCCTACGAGCAGTACTTC. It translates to CASSLDWSTSYEQYF.

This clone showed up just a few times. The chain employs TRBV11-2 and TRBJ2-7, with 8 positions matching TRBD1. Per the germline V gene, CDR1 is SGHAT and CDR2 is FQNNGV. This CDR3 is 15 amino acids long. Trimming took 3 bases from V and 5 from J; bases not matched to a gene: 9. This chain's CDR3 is CASSFLGQGYHEQYF. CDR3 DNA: TGTGCCAGCAGCTTCTTAGGACAGGGCTACCACGAGCAGTACTTC.